The rows below give T cell receptor beta chains drawn from one sample of a study of blood T cell repertoires in COVID-19. Here immunoSEQ multiplex PCR was the method, and the copy in TCRdb shows in-frame clones only, minus some. The sample holds about 210,000 clones; around 82% are singletons and the top ten take 13%. The material sequenced was peripheral blood. These receptors were obtained from a human donor in a cohort sampled during active COVID-19. Each CDR3 is given with its conserved first and last residue. The D gene is left open where the match is weak. Rows give clone size only sometimes, using once, few, many, or a class for an expanded clone.

V	D	size	length	J	CDR3	DNA
TRBV6-1	TRBD1	NA	16	TRBJ1-5	CASSEGLRGRDQPQHF	TGTGCCAGCAGTGAAGGTTTGAGGGGGCGAGATCAGCCCCAGCATTTT
TRBV5-1	TRBD2	once	16	TRBJ2-1	CASSFSGTSGFNEQFF	TGCGCCAGCAGCTTTTCCGGGACTAGCGGTTTTAATGAGCAGTTCTTC
TRBV6-6	TRBD1	NA	14	TRBJ1-1	CASRSGTANTEAFF	TGTGCCAGCAGGTCCGGGACAGCGAACACTGAAGCTTTCTTT
TRBV25-1	NA	once	16	TRBJ1-3	CANRSQGRSSGNTIYF	TGTGCCAACCGATCGCAGGGCAGGAGCTCTGGAAACACCATATATTTT
TRBV5-6	NA	NA	14	TRBJ1-5	CASSLGLSNQPQHF	TGTGCCAGCAGCTTGGGACTGAGCAATCAGCCCCAGCATTTT
TRBV2	TRBD2	NA	16	TRBJ2-7	CASSFLSGRAGGEQYF	TGTGCCAGCAGTTTTCTAAGCGGGAGGGCCGGGGGAGAGCAGTACTTC
TRBV28	TRBD1	NA	16	TRBJ2-2	CASSLPGQSYTGELFF	TGTGCCAGCAGTTTACCGGGACAGAGTTACACCGGGGAGCTGTTTTTT
TRBV18	TRBD1	once	18	TRBJ2-6	CASSPRQGGLTGANVLTF	TGTGCCAGCTCACCCCGACAGGGTGGTTTGACTGGGGCCAACGTCCTGACTTTC
TRBV18	NA	NA	16	TRBJ2-7	CASSQSPGGSSPEQYF	TGTGCCAGCTCACAGTCTCCCGGTGGTAGCTCCCCCGAGCAGTACTTC
TRBV6-5	NA	NA	13	TRBJ1-6	CAGWGENNSPLHF	TGTGCCGGTTGGGGGGAAAATAATTCACCCCTCCACTTT
TRBV5-6	NA	once	14	TRBJ2-7	CASSFGTYDYEQYF	TGTGCCAGCAGCTTCGGGACATATGACTACGAGCAGTACTTC
TRBV10-3	TRBD2	NA	20	TRBJ2-3	CAIRGALPPGGAVRADTQYF	TGTGCCATCAGAGGGGCGCTCCCTCCCGGGGGGGCCGTAAGGGCAGATACGCAGTATTTT
TRBV6-1	NA	once	15	TRBJ1-3	CASSTYQLSGNTIYF	TGTGCCAGCAGTACGTACCAACTCTCTGGAAACACCATATATTTT
TRBV5-8	TRBD1	once	15	TRBJ2-5	CASSYRTGGVETQYF	TGTGCCAGCAGTTATCGGACAGGGGGCGTAGAGACCCAGTACTTC
TRBV7-8	NA	NA	13	TRBJ2-1	CASSVDRFSEQFF	TGTGCCAGCAGCGTAGACCGGTTCTCGGAGCAGTTCTTC
TRBV19	NA	many	14	TRBJ1-2	CASSIVWASPRYTF	TGTGCCAGTAGTATAGTCTGGGCCAGCCCTCGCTACACCTTC
TRBV7-9	NA	NA	15	TRBJ2-1	CASSSGLLSYNEQFF	TGTGCCAGCAGCTCAGGGTTGTTGTCCTACAATGAGCAGTTCTTC
TRBV28	TRBD1	NA	20	TRBJ2-3	CASSLLLQGATSLRTDTQYF	TGTGCCAGCAGTTTATTGTTACAGGGGGCTACGTCCCTGCGCACAGATACGCAGTATTTT
TRBV19	NA	few	14	TRBJ2-7	CASSIQQGGYEQYF	TGTGCCAGTAGTATTCAGCAGGGGGGCTACGAGCAGTACTTC
TRBV6-4	TRBD1	NA	14	TRBJ1-6	CASSQGQGGSPLHF	TGTGCCAGCAGCCAGGGACAGGGAGGTTCACCCCTCCACTTT
TRBV19	NA	NA	14	TRBJ1-5	CASSIGQEVQPQHF	TGTGCCAGTAGTATAGGTCAGGAGGTTCAGCCCCAGCATTTT
TRBV11-3	NA	once	15	TRBJ2-2	CASSPRDKNTGELFF	TGTGCCAGCAGCCCACGGGATAAGAACACCGGGGAGCTGTTTTTT
TRBV2	TRBD1	NA	16	TRBJ1-3	CASRGQAFFSGNTIYF	TGTGCCAGCAGGGGACAGGCTTTTTTCTCTGGAAACACCATATATTTT
TRBV29-1	NA	NA	13	TRBJ2-3	CSVGTSSTDTQYF	TGCAGCGTTGGGACATCTAGCACAGATACGCAGTATTTT
TRBV4-3	NA	NA	16	TRBJ1-2	CASSQELTTAPYGYTF	TGCGCCAGCAGCCAAGAACTAACGACAGCACCCTATGGCTACACCTTC
TRBV12-5	NA	NA	12	TRBJ1-1	CASSLDTHEAFF	TGTGCTAGTTCACTGGACACCCATGAAGCTTTCTTT
TRBV9	NA	NA	14	TRBJ2-2	CASTLGQSTGELFF	TGTGCCAGCACCCTTGGACAGTCGACCGGGGAGCTGTTTTTT
TRBV11-2	TRBD1	once	15	TRBJ1-1	CASSLVPGGLGTAFF	TGTGCCAGCAGCTTAGTCCCAGGGGGCCTCGGTACAGCTTTCTTT
TRBV10-3	TRBD1	NA	15	TRBJ2-3	CAISLTGGATDTQYF	TGTGCCATCAGCCTGACAGGGGGCGCGACAGATACGCAGTATTTT
TRBV10-3	NA	NA	13	TRBJ1-2	CAISREPGYGYTF	TGTGCCATCTCGAGGGAGCCGGGGTATGGCTACACCTTC
TRBV5-1	TRBD1	NA	14	TRBJ2-5	CASSQGQIQETQYF	TGCGCCAGCAGCCAGGGACAGATACAAGAGACCCAGTACTTC
TRBV18	NA	NA	14	TRBJ2-7	CASSPSQNSYEQYF	TGTGCCAGCTCACCCTCACAGAACTCCTACGAGCAGTACTTC
TRBV2	TRBD1	few	16	TRBJ2-5	CASSAGQGGIEETQYF	TGTGCCAGCAGCGCAGGACAGGGGGGTATAGAAGAGACCCAGTACTTC
TRBV7-2	TRBD1	NA	18	TRBJ1-5	CASSKGQGGTYSNQPQHF	TGTGCCAGCAGCAAAGGACAGGGGGGAACTTATAGCAATCAGCCCCAGCATTTT
TRBV6-2/TRBV6-3	NA	NA	16	TRBJ2-7	CASSWGRAELSPEQYF	TGTGCCAGCAGTTGGGGGCGAGCGGAATTATCGCCTGAGCAGTACTTC
TRBV25-1	TRBD1	NA	14	TRBJ2-7	CASSGRTGGDEQYF	TGTGCCAGCAGTGGACGGACAGGGGGCGACGAGCAGTACTTC
TRBV7-9	TRBD1	NA	16	TRBJ2-7	CASSLRGTGMAYEQYF	TGTGCCAGCAGCTTAAGGGGGACAGGGATGGCCTACGAGCAGTACTTC
TRBV7-2	NA	NA	13	TRBJ2-7	CASSSTRSYEQYF	TGTGCCAGCAGCTCTACCCGATCCTACGAGCAGTACTTC
TRBV5-6	TRBD2	NA	15	TRBJ2-3	CASSFGTSGRDTQYF	TGTGCCAGCAGCTTCGGGACTAGCGGGAGAGATACGCAGTATTTT
TRBV7-9	NA	NA	13	TRBJ1-1	CASRPFGQNEAFF	TGTGCCAGCAGGCCATTCGGACAGAATGAAGCTTTCTTT
TRBV9	NA	NA	15	TRBJ1-2	CASSPGLINLYGYTF	TGTGCCAGCAGCCCAGGATTAATCAACCTATATGGCTACACCTTC
TRBV11-1	NA	NA	13	TRBJ1-1	CASSSGWDTEAFF	TGTGCCAGCAGCTCAGGGTGGGACACTGAAGCTTTCTTT
TRBV7-2	TRBD2	NA	15	TRBJ2-1	CASSPRLAGAMNLFF	TGTGCCAGCAGCCCACGACTAGCGGGGGCGATGAATCTGTTCTTC